These T cell receptor beta chains were read from a single sample in a study of OX40 agonist ivuxolimab in advanced cancers. This table comes from immunoSEQ multiplex PCR, and its TCRdb copy is limited to in-frame clones, with some not included. The repertoire includes about 76,000 clones, about 80% of them detected once, and around 1.5% sits in the top ten. Here the sequenced sample was CD4+ or CD8+ T cells sorted from blood, taken in a trial of the OX40 agonist ivuxolimab. The origin of the receptors is an adult with an advanced solid tumor such as melanoma, head and neck, liver or kidney cancer. The conserved cysteine and the conserved F or W are not part of the CDR3 here. The order of the fields is V gene, clone size, CDR3 protein. For some rows the clone size is stated as once, few or many, or as a class when expanded; others skip it.

v_call: TRBV28; clone_size: few; cdr3_aa: ASSSDSRSSYEQY
v_call: TRBV29-1; clone_size: NA; cdr3_aa: SVVPGDTEAF
v_call: TRBV6-5; clone_size: NA; cdr3_aa: ASSPGGPKGETQY
v_call: TRBV5-4; clone_size: NA; cdr3_aa: ASSDSKGDGYT
v_call: TRBV11-3; clone_size: NA; cdr3_aa: ASAAGPSDNEQF
v_call: TRBV18; clone_size: NA; cdr3_aa: ASSTERNTEAF
v_call: TRBV11-2; clone_size: NA; cdr3_aa: ASRPGQDFYNSPLH
v_call: TRBV30; clone_size: NA; cdr3_aa: AWGHNYGYT
v_call: TRBV7-2; clone_size: once; cdr3_aa: ASSTNRDGELF
v_call: TRBV19; clone_size: NA; cdr3_aa: ASSIGGAGDTQY
v_call: TRBV19; clone_size: NA; cdr3_aa: ASSITGLAGGGTDTQY
v_call: TRBV7-3; clone_size: NA; cdr3_aa: ASSFGPTGQRY
v_call: TRBV5-4; clone_size: few; cdr3_aa: ASSSKDRVDETQY
v_call: TRBV5-4; clone_size: NA; cdr3_aa: ASSLVRGGGADTQY
v_call: TRBV5-6; clone_size: NA; cdr3_aa: ASSLGLAGVPSSYEQY
v_call: TRBV21-1; clone_size: NA; cdr3_aa: ASNERGKY
v_call: TRBV2; clone_size: few; cdr3_aa: ASSVVVTEAF
v_call: TRBV7-9; clone_size: few; cdr3_aa: ASSGLQAGSTEAF
v_call: TRBV5-1; clone_size: NA; cdr3_aa: ASKGTGGTTAF
v_call: TRBV5-8; clone_size: NA; cdr3_aa: ASSSHNEQF
v_call: TRBV28; clone_size: NA; cdr3_aa: ASSLRQGHDEQY
v_call: TRBV10-3; clone_size: NA; cdr3_aa: AISASNRGGYGYT
v_call: TRBV18; clone_size: few; cdr3_aa: ASSPSTGWLAEQY
v_call: TRBV28; clone_size: NA; cdr3_aa: ASSYLGGTGYNEQF
v_call: TRBV4-1; clone_size: NA; cdr3_aa: ASSPGVTNYGYT
v_call: TRBV5-1; clone_size: NA; cdr3_aa: ASRPLFLGGSSYEQY
v_call: TRBV6-1; clone_size: NA; cdr3_aa: ASGDRDTEAF
v_call: TRBV30; clone_size: NA; cdr3_aa: AGRGSYEQY
v_call: TRBV4-3; clone_size: NA; cdr3_aa: ASSQAWGLAGGPDTQY
v_call: TRBV28; clone_size: NA; cdr3_aa: ASSFLLTSGGYEQY
v_call: TRBV19; clone_size: NA; cdr3_aa: ASSQSLAGGYEQY
v_call: TRBV28; clone_size: NA; cdr3_aa: ASSLGWTGPTYEQY
v_call: TRBV7-9; clone_size: NA; cdr3_aa: ASSLRDWGEETQY
v_call: TRBV29-1; clone_size: NA; cdr3_aa: SVVEAGAVTEAF
v_call: TRBV6-1; clone_size: NA; cdr3_aa: ASKEGSQPQH
v_call: TRBV9; clone_size: NA; cdr3_aa: ASSYRSRAPDTQY
v_call: TRBV5-6; clone_size: few; cdr3_aa: ASSAPLPGQGNKAF
v_call: TRBV9; clone_size: NA; cdr3_aa: ASSRGAGYQETQY
v_call: TRBV4-1; clone_size: once; cdr3_aa: ASSQEGLSLYGYT
v_call: TRBV7-2; clone_size: few; cdr3_aa: ASSPLPRGAGEQY
v_call: TRBV15; clone_size: once; cdr3_aa: ATSRGTEETQY
v_call: TRBV5-1; clone_size: NA; cdr3_aa: ASSLAQANYGYT
v_call: TRBV5-1; clone_size: NA; cdr3_aa: ASSFVGYEQY
v_call: TRBV19; clone_size: NA; cdr3_aa: ASSIRGGTPYEQC
v_call: TRBV11-1; clone_size: NA; cdr3_aa: ASSLDRNQF
v_call: TRBV27; clone_size: NA; cdr3_aa: ASSLAGRSTDTQY
v_call: TRBV5-1; clone_size: once; cdr3_aa: ASSLAGGKGTEAF
v_call: TRBV7-2; clone_size: few; cdr3_aa: ASSPRTGGDNQPQH
v_call: TRBV7-9; clone_size: NA; cdr3_aa: ASRPGLAGDNEQF
v_call: TRBV14; clone_size: NA; cdr3_aa: ASSQESSYNSPLH
v_call: TRBV28; clone_size: NA; cdr3_aa: ASRGAIADTQY
v_call: TRBV28; clone_size: NA; cdr3_aa: ASSYLGTGNEKLF
v_call: TRBV18; clone_size: NA; cdr3_aa: ASSPFSQGSTEAF
v_call: TRBV6-1; clone_size: NA; cdr3_aa: ASSWSGGEAF
v_call: TRBV4-3; clone_size: NA; cdr3_aa: ASSQEPHSPLH
v_call: TRBV28; clone_size: NA; cdr3_aa: ASIATDGNEAF